The 32 T cell receptor beta chains below come from one sample, sequenced in a study of shared clonotypes between healthy human individuals. The table came from immunoSEQ multiplex PCR; TCRdb's copy has only in-frame clones and leaves some out. The sample includes approximately 2.4 million clones, approximately 96% seen only once; the top ten take roughly 0.13%. The sample was naive CD4+ T cells sorted from blood. Subset here: CD45RA+ positively selected. The source is a man younger than 30 in good health.

V is TRBV10-3 and J is TRBJ1-5, with D possibly TRBD1 on 6 matching bases. In germline, CDR1 is ENHRY, CDR2 SYGVKD. V dropped 10 bases and J dropped 2 bases, with 18 bases sitting between them. The CDR3 is made up of 15 amino acids. CDR3 residues: CATGQGYLGNQPQHF. CDR3 sequence (DNA): TGTGCCACTGGCCAGGGGTATTTGGGCAATCAGCCCCAGCATTTT.

The DNA for the CDR3 is TGCGCCAGCAGTGAGTTAGGGGGGGGGTCCTACAATGAGCAGTTCTTC. As protein: CASSELGGGSYNEQFF. V and J are TRBV10-1 and TRBJ2-1; D may be TRBD2 (7 bases). The CDR3 runs to 16 residues. V was cut by 1 base and J by 1 base, with 11 bases left in between. Germline V gene lookup returns CDR1 WNHNN and CDR2 SYGVQD (reference sequence).

The chain recombines TRBV14 with TRBJ1-2, with unresolved D. V gave up 5 bases and J gave up 6 bases, with 10 bases separating them. Germline V gene data show CDR1 as SGHDN and CDR2 as FVKESK. CDR3 length: 12 amino acids. The CDR3 DNA follows: TGTGCCAGCAGCGGCCAGTTGCATGGCTACACCTTC. Translating it yields CASSGQLHGYTF.

CDR3 loop: CASSEAGARLYNEQFF. The DNA for the CDR3 is TGTGCCAGCAGTGAAGCGGGCGCTCGCCTCTACAATGAGCAGTTCTTC. This chain connects TRBV6-1 to TRBJ2-1; no definite D call. V was trimmed by 0 bases and J by 3 bases, leaving 12 bases between them. CDR3 length: 16 amino acids. In germline, CDR1 is MNHNS, CDR2 SASEGT.

The chain is built from TRBV21-1 and TRBJ1-6; the table names TRBD1, a call not compared with the DNA. TRBV21-1 is flagged as a pseudogene. The CDR3 extends over 22 amino acids. For the CDR3, the DNA is TGTGCCAGCAGCAAAGCAGCATCTGCAGGGGGCTTCTTAAGCTCCTATAATTCACCCCTCCACTTT. It is translated as CASSKAASAGGFLSSYNSPLHF.

The V gene is TRBV27, the J gene TRBJ2-7; D possibly uses TRBD1 or TRBD2 (6 bases each). CDR1 is MNHEY, CDR2 SMNVEV, per germline (reference sequence). Trimming removed 0 bases from V and 7 bases from J, with 7 bases in between. This CDR3 is 12 amino acids long. The CDR3 DNA sequence: TGTGCCAGCAGTTTATCAGGGGGGGAGCAGTACTTC. Amino acid sequence: CASSLSGGEQYF.

The J gene is TRBJ1-2, the V gene TRBV21-1; TRBD1 is the table's D call and was not checked against the DNA. TRBV21-1 is reported as a pseudogene. The CDR3 extends over 15 amino acids. CDR3 region: CASSKDSLPSYGYTF. The CDR3 DNA reads TGTGCCAGCAGCAAAGACAGCCTTCCTTCCTATGGCTACACCTTC.

The V gene is TRBV13, the J gene TRBJ1-1; TRBD1 might be the D (6 bases). V lost 4 bases, J lost 11 bases, and 23 bases lay in between. CDR1 is PRHDT and CDR2 is FYEKMQ in the germline V gene (reference sequence). This CDR3 has 15 amino acids. The CDR3 protein is CASSSTGGGDLEAFF. The CDR3 DNA reads as TGTGCCAGCAGCTCGACAGGCGGCGGCGATTTGGAGGCTTTCTTT.

The gene calls are TRBV5-8 and TRBJ2-1; perhaps TRBD2 as D (6 bases). The CDR3 is 17 amino acids. Trimming stripped 0 bases from V and 1 base from J, with 14 bases between. Germline lookup yields CDR1 SGHTS and CDR2 YDEGEE. CDR3 DNA sequence: TGTGCCAGCAGCTTGGAGGGTCTAGGAGGGTCCTACAATGAGCAGTTCTTC. This translates into CASSLEGLGGSYNEQFF. The whole variable domain, remainder taken from reference TRBV5-8 and TRBJ2-1, is EAGVTQSPTHLIKTRGQQATLRCSPISGHTSVYWYQQALGLGLQFLLWYDEGEERNRGNFPPRFSGRQFPNYSSELNVNALELEDSALYLCASSLEGLGGSYNEQFFGPGTRLTVL.

The chain combines TRBV20-1 with TRBJ2-4; maybe TRBD2 (5 bases). Germline CDR1 and CDR2: DFQATT and SNEGSKA (reference sequence). V was clipped by 8 bases and J by 8 bases, with 13 bases between them. The CDR3 has 11 amino acids. The CDR3 DNA follows: TGCAGTCCGGGTGACGGGGACATTCAGTACTTC. As protein: CSPGDGDIQYF.

The chain combines TRBV27 with TRBJ1-6; the D is unclear. CDR3 length equals 15 residues. Trimming pared 6 bases from V and 6 bases from J, leaving 15 bases between. Germline-derived CDR1 and CDR2 are MNHEY and SMNVEV (reference sequence). The CDR3 sequence is CASRPAGVGNSPLHF. The CDR3 coding sequence is TGTGCCAGCAGACCTGCCGGGGTAGGTAATTCACCCCTCCACTTT.

This chain connects TRBV10-3 to TRBJ1-1; 11 bases map to TRBD1. Germline-derived CDR1 and CDR2 are ENHRY and SYGVKD. CDR3 length: 16 amino acids. V lost 6 bases to trimming and J lost 0 bases; unmatched junction nucleotides: 6. The CDR3 reads CAIREGQGVMNTEAFF. DNA of the CDR3: TGTGCCATCAGGGAGGGACAGGGGGTAATGAACACTGAAGCTTTCTTT.

V and J are TRBV29-1 and TRBJ1-6, with unresolved D. The CDR3 consists of 12 residues. V lost 5 bases to trimming and J lost 7 bases, with 9 bases between them. Germline V gene data show CDR1 as SQVTM and CDR2 as ANQGSEA. This chain's CDR3 is CSVQERNSPLHF. The CDR3 nucleotides read TGCAGCGTTCAGGAGAGAAATTCACCCCTCCACTTT. The full variable domain, completed using reference TRBV29-1 and TRBJ1-6, is SAVISQKPSRDICQRGTSLTIQCQVDSQVTMMFWYRQQPGQSLTLIATANQGSEATYESGFVIDKFPISRPNLTFSTLTVSNMSPEDSSIYLCSVQERNSPLHFGNGTRLTVT.

V gene TRBV2 combines with J gene TRBJ2-3; maybe TRBD2 (5 bases). The CDR3 is 14 amino acids. The germline gives CDR1 SNHLY, CDR2 FYNNEI. The ends were cut back, 5 bases at V and 4 bases at J, with 13 bases in the middle. The CDR3 coding sequence is TGTGCCAGCAGTCTAAATGGACTCTCAGATACGCAGTATTTT. Translation: CASSLNGLSDTQYF.

The chain combines TRBV5-3 with TRBJ2-7; 13 nucleotides align to TRBD2. TRBV5-3 is assigned to the ORF class and has an uncertain function. Trimming removed 0 bases from V and 3 bases from J; junction bases left unmatched: 12. The CDR3 consists of 19 residues. CDR3 bases: TGTGCCAGAAGCTTGGCCGGACTAGCGGGAGATTTGCCAGGCTACGAGCAGTACTTC. The encoded protein is CARSLAGLAGDLPGYEQYF.

The V call is TRBV4-3, the J call TRBJ2-7, with 7 bases matching TRBD2. Trimming cost V 4 bases and J 1 base; bases outside gene matches: 4. Germline V lookup: CDR1 LGHNA, CDR2 YSLEER. The CDR3 is 14 amino acids. CDR3 sequence (DNA): TGCGCCAGCAGCCTCGAGCGGGGATCCTACGAGCAGTACTTC. Protein sequence: CASSLERGSYEQYF.

As for this clone: Germline is not matched at one junction end, which may reflect a read error. The genes are TRBV7-7 and TRBJ2-3; either TRBD1 or TRBD2 may fit D (5 bases each). Germline V gene sequence: CDR1 SSHAT, CDR2 FNYEAQ (reference sequence). The CDR3 is 14 residues long. CDR3: CASSAGTGTDTQYF. CDR3 nucleotides: TGTGCTAGCAGCGCCGGGACGGGCACAGATACGCAGTATTTT.

J is TRBJ2-7 and V is TRBV5-1; no clear D. Germline CDR1 and CDR2: SGHRS and YFSETQ. The length of the CDR3 is 20 residues. The ends were cut back, 0 bases at V and 0 bases at J, with 25 bases in the middle. In DNA form, the CDR3 reads TGCGCCAGCAGCTTGGGGTTGCCTCGCGCGTCGATAGGTCCCTCCTACGAGCAGTACTTC. Amino acid sequence: CASSLGLPRASIGPSYEQYF.

The V and J genes are TRBV29-1 and TRBJ2-1; D gene ambiguous. Trimming took 4 bases from V and 5 from J, leaving 6 bases between them. The CDR3 consists of 11 residues. CDR1 and CDR2 from the germline V gene are SQVTM and ANQGSEA. Here the CDR3 DNA reads TGCAGCGTTGTGTACGACAATGAGCAGTTCTTC. It translates to CSVVYDNEQFF.

About this clone itself: This sample includes further DNA sequences coding for the same CDR3. The rearrangement links TRBV6-1 to TRBJ1-5; 7 positions match TRBD1. Germline CDR1 reads MNHNS; CDR2 reads SASEGT. The CDR3 has 13 residues. Unmatched junction bases numbered 3, after V lost 4 bases and J lost 6 bases. CDR3: CASSGQGGQPQHF. The CDR3 DNA is TGTGCCAGCAGTGGACAGGGTGGTCAGCCCCAGCATTTT.

V gene TRBV10-3 combines with J gene TRBJ2-7; a weak D match, TRBD2 (6 bases). Germline lookup yields CDR1 ENHRY and CDR2 SYGVKD. The CDR3 consists of 15 residues. Trimming stripped 0 bases from V and 5 bases from J, with 14 bases between. In nucleotides, the CDR3 is TGTGCCATCAGTGAGTCGGCACTAGCCGGGAACGAGCAGTACTTC. This sequence encodes CAISESALAGNEQYF.

This clone is a singleton in its sample. The CDR3 protein is CASSLDSGSSQEQFF. CDR3 in DNA: TGCGCCAGCAGCTTGGACAGCGGGAGCAGTCAGGAGCAGTTCTTC. The chain couples TRBV5-1 to TRBJ2-1; TRBD2 agrees at 8 bases. Germline CDR1 is SGHRS and CDR2 is YFSETQ. This CDR3 is 15 amino acids long. With 0 bases clipped from V and 10 bases from J, the junction kept 9 bases outside the gene matches.

The V call is TRBV12-5, the J call TRBJ2-1, with 9 positions matching TRBD2. The germline V gene has CDR1 LGHNT and CDR2 FRNRAP. With V trimmed by 0 bases and J by 7 bases, 13 bases remained unmatched. There are 18 residues in the CDR3. In DNA, the CDR3 is TGTGCTAGTGGTTTGGTATCTCACCCCGGGGCGGGAGGGAATGAGCAGTTCTTC. Its translation is CASGLVSHPGAGGNEQFF.

CDR3 sequence: CASSESWTSEETQYF. The DNA for the CDR3 is TGCGCCAGCAGTGAGTCATGGACTAGCGAAGAGACCCAGTACTTC. The chain employs TRBV10-2 and TRBJ2-5; 9 positions agree with TRBD2. This CDR3 has 15 residues. V dropped 0 bases and J dropped 3; count of bases not matched to a gene: 2. Germline CDR1 WSHSY, CDR2 SAAADI.

On this clone itself: The sample carries other DNA sequences with the same CDR3. The chain uses TRBV7-6 and TRBJ2-5; D uncertain. CDR3 size: 12 residues. Germline loops: CDR1 SGHVS, CDR2 FNYEAQ. The V and J ends lost 1 base and 3 bases respectively, with 3 bases between them. CDR3 sequence (DNA): TGTGCCAGCAGCTTAGTGGAAGAGACCCAGTACTTC. Translation: CASSLVEETQYF.

This clone was seen just once. CDR3 nucleotides: TGTGCCAGCAGTTCGGGACTAGCGGGGGGGCTAGCCAAAAACATTCAGTACTTC. This gives the protein CASSSGLAGGLAKNIQYF. This chain links TRBV28 with TRBJ2-4; TRBD2 agrees at 16 bases. The CDR3 spans 18 residues. Trimming removed 4 bases from V and 0 bases from J; junction bases left unmatched: 3. From germline, CDR1 is MDHEN and CDR2 SYDVKM.

Regarding this clone: Other DNA sequences of this sample code for an identical CDR3. In DNA form, the CDR3 reads TGTGCCAGCAGCCTCGGGACTACTTACAATGAGCAGTTCTTC. Translating gives CASSLGTTYNEQFF. The rearrangement links TRBV11-2 to TRBJ2-1; TRBD2 aligns across 7 bases. The trim removed 5 bases at V and 4 bases at J, leaving 5 bases unmatched. The germline V gene encodes CDR1 SGHAT and CDR2 FQNNGV. This CDR3 is 14 amino acids long.

This sequence joins TRBV4-1 and TRBJ2-2; the D call may be TRBD1 or TRBD2 (5 bases each). CDR1 is MGHRA and CDR2 is YSYEKL in the germline V gene. Trimming removed 1 base at V and 6 bases at J, with 15 bases between. CDR3 size: 16 residues. As DNA, the CDR3 is TGCGCCAGCAGCCAAGTTTTGGAGCAGGGAGCCGGGGAGCTGTTTTTT. As protein: CASSQVLEQGAGELFF.

The J gene is TRBJ1-2, the V gene TRBV19; D is perhaps TRBD1 (6 bases). The CDR3 runs to 15 residues. V lost 5 bases and J 4 bases, leaving 17 bases between the germline ends. Germline loops: CDR1 LNHDA, CDR2 SQIVND (reference sequence). CDR3 sequence (DNA): TGTGCCAGTAGTCCGGTCCCGGACAGTTCCTATGGCTACACCTTC. It codes for CASSPVPDSSYGYTF.

With regard to this clone: One end of the junction is discordant with germline, which a read error may explain. This chain joins TRBV27 and TRBJ1-6; D remains unclear. CDR1 and CDR2 (germline): MNHEY, SMNVEV (reference sequence). The CDR3 runs 14 residues. In DNA, the CDR3 is TGTGCCAGCAGTTTATCAGGGAGGGATTCAGCCCTCCACTTT. Its protein product is CASSLSGRDSALHF.

Worth noting for this clone: Distinct nucleotide sequences in the sample also encode this CDR3. CDR3 in amino acids: CASSLGTQNTEAFF. DNA of the CDR3: TGCGCCAGCAGCCTTGGGACGCAGAACACTGAAGCTTTCTTT. The J gene is TRBJ1-1, the V gene TRBV5-1, with D possibly TRBD1 on 5 matching bases. CDR1 is SGHRS and CDR2 is YFSETQ in the germline V gene. The ends were cut back, 4 bases at V and 1 base at J, with 11 bases in the middle. This CDR3 is built from 14 residues.

CDR3 sequence: CASSEDSGGTQYF. CDR3 DNA: TGTGCCAGCAGTGAAGACAGTGGCGGCACCCAGTACTTC. V gene TRBV2 combines with J gene TRBJ2-5; D remains ambiguous. This CDR3 is built from 13 residues. The germline V and J ends were trimmed by 1 base and 8 bases, with 11 bases remaining between them. The germline V gene has CDR1 SNHLY and CDR2 FYNNEI.